One T cell receptor beta chain is described in this entry. The data derive from a study of identical twins. Via MiXCR, TCRdb re-called the 5' RACE reads, giving one row per CDR3 protein. Of 750,000 to 950,000 distinct CDR3 sequences listed, approximately 13% are singletons. CDR1 is SGDLS, CDR2 YYNGEE, per germline. Trimming removed 0 bases from V and 3 bases from J, with 10 bases in between. There are 14 residues in the CDR3. The same data also went into a second study, on yellow fever vaccine responses in identical twins.

The clonotype originates from a woman between 18 and 29 years old in good health. Sequencing used PBMCs. The rearrangement links TRBV9 to TRBJ2-7; D unresolved. CDR3 loop: CASSVGQPGYEQYF. As DNA, the CDR3 is TGTGCCAGCAGCGTAGGGCAGCCCGGCTACGAGCAGTACTTC. Combining the CDR3 with reference TRBV9 and TRBJ2-7 gives the whole variable domain DSGVTQTPKHLITATGQRVTLRCSPRSGDLSVYWYQQSLDQGLQFLIQYYNGEERAKGNILERFSAQQFPDLHSELNLSSLELGDSALYFCASSVGQPGYEQYFGPGTRLTVT.